The 18 T cell receptor beta chains below come from one sample, sequenced in a study of beta chain features in type 1 diabetes. The isolated RNA, all of it, was reverse transcribed, so expressed TCRB transcripts were what got sequenced. Produced via immunoSEQ multiplex PCR; TCRdb's table is partial and in-frame only. The sample lists about 700,000 clones, around an eighth occurring once. Their specific antigens are unknown. Findings and limits, study-wide: Among patients with Type 1 diabetes, TCRB CDR3s were moderately but significantly shorter in every one of the four CD4+ subsets.

The sequenced material came from naive CD4+ T cells from blood. The receptors were gathered from a man younger than 30 with type 1 diabetes.

Only a few counts were recorded for this clone. The chain is built from TRBV5-4 and TRBJ1-3; 8 bases match TRBD1. The J segment lost 3 bases and the V segment lost 4 bases, leaving 9 bases of the junction unmatched. The CDR3 runs 16 residues. CDR1 and CDR2 from the germline V gene are SGHNT and YYREEE (reference sequence). For the CDR3, the DNA is TGTGCCAGCAGCGCTAACACAGGGGGGAGTGGAAACACCATATATTTT. Translating gives CASSANTGGSGNTIYF.

The gene calls are TRBV28 and TRBJ2-7; D tentatively fits TRBD1 or TRBD2 (5 bases each). CDR3 length equals 16 residues. CDR1 is MDHEN and CDR2 is SYDVKM in the germline V gene. The germline V and J ends were trimmed by 5 bases and 4 bases, with 21 bases remaining between them. CDR3 coding DNA: TGTGCCAGCAGTGCCCCCGGGGCCCGGGGCGGGTACGAGCAGTACTTC. Its protein product is CASSAPGARGGYEQYF. The whole variable domain, filled in from reference TRBV28 and TRBJ2-7, reads DVKVTQSSRYLVKRTGEKVFLECVQDMDHENMFWYRQDPGLGLRLIYFSYDVKMKEKGDIPEGYSVSREKKERFSLILESASTNQTSMYLCASSAPGARGGYEQYFGPGTRLTVT.

This clone was counted a few times. The chain has TRBV28 and TRBJ2-5; the D gene could be TRBD1 or TRBD2 (5 bases each). This CDR3 region has 14 residues. Germline-derived CDR1 and CDR2 are MDHEN and SYDVKM. With 7 bases removed from V and 3 bases from J, the gap between germline ends came to 15 bases. The CDR3 spells CASITGTQKETQYF. In DNA, the CDR3 is TGTGCCAGCATCACCGGGACGCAGAAAGAGACCCAGTACTTC.

The chain has TRBV4-1 and TRBJ2-7, with D possibly TRBD1 on 6 matching bases. The length of the CDR3 is 18 residues. Deletions cut 0 bases from V and 6 bases from J, with 24 bases between. Germline V CDR1 and CDR2: MGHRA, YSYEKL. CDR3 sequence (DNA): TGCGCCAGCAGCCAAGATCCCGGGACATCAATACGGGACCGCGAGCAGTACTTC. This codes for CASSQDPGTSIRDREQYF.

This chain uses TRBV5-1 with TRBJ2-3; no clear D gene. The length of the CDR3 is 13 residues. The ends were cut back, 4 bases at V and 2 bases at J, with 8 bases in the middle. From germline, CDR1 is SGHRS and CDR2 YFSETQ. The CDR3 region is CASSPTFTDTQYF. DNA for the CDR3: TGCGCCAGCAGCCCGACCTTCACAGATACGCAGTATTTT.

V is TRBV6-6 and J is TRBJ1-3; no definite D call. Trimming took off 2 bases at V and 0 bases at J, with 8 bases between the two ends. From germline, CDR1 is MNHNY and CDR2 SVGAGI (reference sequence). CDR3 size: 15 residues. CDR3 protein: CASSYGGLSGNTIYF. Written as DNA, the CDR3 is TGTGCCAGCAGTTACGGAGGCCTCTCTGGAAACACCATATATTTT.

This clone came up a few times. This chain uses TRBV4-1 with TRBJ2-5, with D possibly being TRBD1 (5 bases). This CDR3 has 16 amino acids. CDR1 and CDR2 from the germline V gene are MGHRA and YSYEKL. V was clipped by 0 bases and J by 8 bases, with 19 bases between them. In DNA form, the CDR3 reads TGCGCCAGCAGCCAAGATCTAGGTGGCAGGGTCTTAACCCAGTACTTC. Protein product: CASSQDLGGRVLTQYF.

V usage is TRBV10-1 and J usage is TRBJ2-5; TRBD1 aligns across 8 bases. Germline assignment: CDR1 WNHNN and CDR2 SYGVQD (reference sequence). The CDR3 covers 14 residues. The V segment lost 5 bases and the J segment 5 bases; nucleotides outside the gene matches: 7. The CDR3: CASSRTGSEETQYF. DNA of the CDR3: TGCGCCAGCAGTCGGACAGGGTCGGAGGAGACCCAGTACTTC.

J is TRBJ2-5 and V is TRBV7-2, with TRBD1 identical over 8 bases. Per the germline V gene, CDR1 is SGHTA and CDR2 is FQGNSA. After removal of 0 bases from V and 7 bases from J, the junction contained 7 bases not matched to a gene. This CDR3 region has 15 residues. The CDR3 is CASSLAFTGGRTQYF. In nucleotides, the CDR3 is TGTGCCAGCAGCTTAGCTTTCACAGGGGGGAGGACCCAGTACTTC.

A few counts support this clone. The chain couples TRBV7-9 to TRBJ1-2; D is possibly TRBD1 (5 bases). Germline assignment: CDR1 SEHNR and CDR2 FQNEAQ (reference sequence). The CDR3 length is 13 residues. Trimming cost V 4 bases and J 3 bases, with 9 bases left between them. In DNA form, the CDR3 reads TGTGCCAGCAGCTCCACAGGCTACTATGGCTACACCTTC. Protein: CASSSTGYYGYTF.

The V gene is TRBV2, the J gene TRBJ1-1; possible D gene TRBD1, 5 bases. This CDR3 region has 12 residues. The V gene lost 4 bases and the J gene lost 6 bases, with 9 bases spanning the gap. The germline gives CDR1 SNHLY, CDR2 FYNNEI. The CDR3, as DNA: TGTGCCAGCAGTGGGAGGGGACCTGAAGCTTTCTTT. It yields the protein CASSGRGPEAFF.

A few counts support this clone. V is TRBV19 and J is TRBJ1-1, with D unclear. Deletions cut 5 bases from V and 9 bases from J, with 16 bases between. Germline CDR1 LNHDA, CDR2 SQIVND (reference sequence). CDR3 length equals 13 residues. The CDR3 protein is CASSLAPRWQAFF. The CDR3 nucleotides are TGTGCCAGTAGTCTCGCGCCGAGGTGGCAAGCTTTCTTT.

This clone was counted a few times. The chain has TRBV28 and TRBJ2-3; TRBD2 matches 13 bases. This CDR3 has 18 amino acids. J lost 0 bases, V lost 5 bases, and 8 bases had no gene match. CDR1 and CDR2 from the germline V gene are MDHEN and SYDVKM. Here the CDR3 reads CASSPTSGGGASTDTQYF. As DNA, the CDR3 is TGTGCCAGCAGTCCCACTAGCGGGGGGGGAGCTAGCACAGATACGCAGTATTTT. The full variable domain, completed using reference TRBV28 and TRBJ2-3, is DVKVTQSSRYLVKRTGEKVFLECVQDMDHENMFWYRQDPGLGLRLIYFSYDVKMKEKGDIPEGYSVSREKKERFSLILESASTNQTSMYLCASSPTSGGGASTDTQYFGPGTRLTVL.

This chain joins TRBV28 and TRBJ2-7; possible D gene TRBD2, 6 bases. The germline gives CDR1 MDHEN, CDR2 SYDVKM. The CDR3 has 15 residues. Trimming cost V 5 bases and J 0 bases, with 14 bases left between them. The CDR3, as DNA: TGTGCCAGCAGTAGTAACGGGGGACTCTCCTACGAGCAGTACTTC. Residues: CASSSNGGLSYEQYF. Full variable domain (missing parts from reference TRBV28 and TRBJ2-7): DVKVTQSSRYLVKRTGEKVFLECVQDMDHENMFWYRQDPGLGLRLIYFSYDVKMKEKGDIPEGYSVSREKKERFSLILESASTNQTSMYLCASSSNGGLSYEQYFGPGTRLTVT.

The V gene is TRBV2, the J gene TRBJ2-1; D not resolved. There are 13 residues in the CDR3. With 4 bases removed from V and 5 bases from J, the gap between germline ends came to 9 bases. The V gene's germline CDR1 is SNHLY and CDR2 FYNNEI. CDR3 DNA: TGTGCCAGCAGTGGTCAAATGGACAATGAGCAGTTCTTC. It specifies CASSGQMDNEQFF.

The V and J genes are TRBV4-1 and TRBJ1-6, with D tentatively TRBD1 (6 bases). Trimming pared 3 bases from V and 6 bases from J, leaving 12 bases between. This CDR3 region has 15 residues. In germline, CDR1 is MGHRA, CDR2 YSYEKL. Written as DNA, the CDR3 is TGCGCCAGCAGCCATGATCGGACAGCTAATTCACCCCTCCACTTT. It yields the protein CASSHDRTANSPLHF.

The CDR3 coding sequence is TGCGCCAGCAGTCATTTGGGAGGGTCAGGGCAGCCCCAGCATTTT. It encodes CASSHLGGSGQPQHF. This chain uses TRBV23-1 with TRBJ1-5; the D gene is possibly TRBD1 (5 bases). TRBV23-1 is flagged as an ORF with uncertain function. This CDR3 region has 15 residues. With 3 bases removed from V and 7 bases from J, the gap between germline ends came to 16 bases.

This clone occurred a few times. This same CDR3 is encoded by further DNA sequences in the sample. The rearrangement links TRBV9 to TRBJ2-5; D not resolved. V was pared by 0 bases and J by 1 base, with 4 bases between. Looked up from germline, CDR1 is SGDLS and CDR2 is YYNGEE. The CDR3 contains 13 residues. The CDR3 reads CASSVASQETQYF. The CDR3 region has the DNA TGTGCCAGCAGCGTAGCCAGCCAAGAGACCCAGTACTTC.